This is a list of T cell receptor beta chains from one sample in a study of T cells of healthy individuals. Each CDR3 protein gets one entry after TCRdb re-called the 5' RACE reads with MiXCR. In the table there are some 100,000 distinct CDR3 sequences, around 17% of which are singletons. These TCRs come from a human donor in good health. The CDR3 runs from the conserved cysteine through the conserved F or W. The D gene is left open where the match is weak. Clone size appears in some rows only: once, few, many, or a class for an expanded clone.

clone size: many; D gene: TRBD1; J gene: TRBJ2-2; V gene: TRBV9; CDR3 protein: CASRSGQPGRELFF; CDR3 DNA: TGTGCCAGCAGATCGGGACAGCCCGGCCGGGAGCTGTTTTTT
clone size: many; D gene: .; J gene: TRBJ2-3; V gene: TRBV27; CDR3 protein: CASSFLHKDTQYF; CDR3 DNA: TGTGCCAGCAGTTTCCTACACAAAGATACGCAGTATTTT
clone size: few; D gene: TRBD1; J gene: TRBJ2-1; V gene: TRBV11-2; CDR3 protein: CASGPQGASYNEQFF; CDR3 DNA: TGTGCCAGCGGCCCACAGGGGGCCTCCTACAATGAGCAGTTCTTC
clone size: .; D gene: TRBD1; J gene: TRBJ1-1; V gene: TRBV5-1; CDR3 protein: CASSLEGTGNTEAFF; CDR3 DNA: TGCGCCAGCAGCTTGGAAGGGACAGGCAACACTGAAGCTTTCTTT
clone size: many; D gene: .; J gene: TRBJ1-6; V gene: TRBV9; CDR3 protein: CASSVASAGDSPLHF; CDR3 DNA: TGTGCCAGCAGCGTAGCTTCAGCAGGGGATTCACCCCTCCACTTT
clone size: .; D gene: .; J gene: TRBJ2-7; V gene: TRBV6-6; CDR3 protein: CASSYKGGYEQYF; CDR3 DNA: TGTGCCAGCAGTTACAAGGGGGGTTACGAGCAGTACTTC
clone size: many; D gene: .; J gene: TRBJ2-3; V gene: TRBV4-1; CDR3 protein: CASSQGSTDTQYF; CDR3 DNA: TGCGCCAGCAGCCAAGGTAGCACAGATACGCAGTATTTT
clone size: few; D gene: .; J gene: TRBJ2-6; V gene: TRBV6-5; CDR3 protein: CASSSGGEGANVLTF; CDR3 DNA: TGTGCCAGCAGTTCCGGGGGCGAAGGGGCCAACGTCCTGACTTTC
clone size: .; D gene: TRBD1; J gene: TRBJ2-7; V gene: TRBV20-1; CDR3 protein: CSFRQGVGEQYF; CDR3 DNA: TGCAGTTTCCGACAGGGGGTAGGCGAGCAGTACTTC
clone size: many; D gene: .; J gene: TRBJ2-1; V gene: TRBV18; CDR3 protein: CASSEARTYNEQFF; CDR3 DNA: TGTGCCAGCTCAGAGGCGAGGACGTACAATGAGCAGTTCTTC
clone size: few; D gene: .; J gene: TRBJ2-7; V gene: TRBV6-5; CDR3 protein: CASSPVGAYEQYF; CDR3 DNA: TGTGCCAGCAGTCCTGTGGGCGCCTACGAGCAGTACTTC
clone size: few; D gene: .; J gene: TRBJ2-1; V gene: TRBV7-8; CDR3 protein: CASSQGRGNEQFF; CDR3 DNA: TGTGCCAGCAGCCAGGGAAGGGGCAATGAGCAGTTCTTC
clone size: medium-sized; D gene: .; J gene: TRBJ2-7; V gene: TRBV3-1; CDR3 protein: CASSQRGSGSYEQYF; CDR3 DNA: TGTGCCAGCAGCCAGAGGGGTAGCGGAAGTTACGAGCAGTACTTC
clone size: few; D gene: TRBD2; J gene: TRBJ2-5; V gene: TRBV5-6; CDR3 protein: CASSRWEGRETQYF; CDR3 DNA: TGTGCCAGCAGCCGCTGGGAGGGCAGAGAGACCCAGTACTTC
clone size: .; D gene: .; J gene: TRBJ2-7; V gene: TRBV7-9; CDR3 protein: CVESGQSYEQYF; CDR3 DNA: TGTGTAGAAAGCGGGCAGTCCTACGAGCAGTACTTC
clone size: many; D gene: .; J gene: TRBJ2-1; V gene: TRBV6-1; CDR3 protein: CASSPRTHNEQFF; CDR3 DNA: TGTGCCAGCAGTCCACGGACCCACAATGAGCAGTTCTTC
clone size: few; D gene: .; J gene: TRBJ2-7; V gene: TRBV30; CDR3 protein: CAWTDIPTYEQYF; CDR3 DNA: TGTGCCTGGACGGACATCCCTACCTACGAGCAGTACTTC
clone size: many; D gene: .; J gene: TRBJ1-1; V gene: TRBV29-1; CDR3 protein: CSVVINTEAFF; CDR3 DNA: TGCAGCGTTGTGATTAACACTGAAGCTTTCTTT
clone size: .; D gene: .; J gene: TRBJ1-4; V gene: TRBV27; CDR3 protein: CASSPSDGREKLFF; CDR3 DNA: TGTGCCAGCAGTCCGAGTGATGGGAGGGAAAAACTGTTTTTT
clone size: few; D gene: .; J gene: TRBJ2-7; V gene: TRBV13; CDR3 protein: CASSQWTDYEQYF; CDR3 DNA: TGTGCCAGCAGCCAATGGACAGACTACGAGCAGTACTTC
clone size: few; D gene: .; J gene: TRBJ2-5; V gene: TRBV7-9; CDR3 protein: CASSLASFMPQYF; CDR3 DNA: TGTGCCAGCAGCTTAGCCTCATTCATGCCCCAGTACTTC
clone size: many; D gene: .; J gene: TRBJ2-3; V gene: TRBV5-5; CDR3 protein: CASIPRPTTMGDTQYF; CDR3 DNA: TGTGCCAGCATCCCCCGTCCCACCACAATGGGAGATACGCAGTATTTT
clone size: few; D gene: .; J gene: TRBJ1-3; V gene: TRBV7-8; CDR3 protein: CASSLAPRRSVSSGNTIYF; CDR3 DNA: TGTGCCAGCAGCTTAGCGCCGCGTAGGTCGGTGAGCTCTGGAAACACCATATATTTT
clone size: few; D gene: .; J gene: TRBJ2-5; V gene: TRBV19; CDR3 protein: CVSSRGGSYNQETQYF; CDR3 DNA: TGTGTCAGTAGTAGGGGAGGCAGCTACAACCAAGAGACCCAGTACTTC
clone size: .; D gene: .; J gene: TRBJ1-1; V gene: TRBV20-1; CDR3 protein: CSAAIPGYREAEAFF; CDR3 DNA: TGCAGTGCTGCCATCCCGGGGTATCGGGAGGCTGAAGCTTTCTTT
clone size: .; D gene: .; J gene: TRBJ2-1; V gene: TRBV25-1; CDR3 protein: CACSRGGYNEQFF; CDR3 DNA: TGTGCCTGTTCTAGGGGGGGATACAATGAGCAGTTCTTC
clone size: few; D gene: .; J gene: TRBJ1-2; V gene: TRBV20-1; CDR3 protein: CSASEGQYYGYTF; CDR3 DNA: TGCAGTGCTTCGGAGGGGCAGTACTATGGCTACACCTTC
clone size: few; D gene: .; J gene: TRBJ2-3; V gene: TRBV7-3; CDR3 protein: CASSPVGGTDTQYF; CDR3 DNA: TGTGCCAGCAGCCCCGTAGGAGGTACAGATACGCAGTATTTT
clone size: few; D gene: .; J gene: TRBJ2-5; V gene: TRBV7-8; CDR3 protein: CASQGNQETQYF; CDR3 DNA: TGTGCCAGTCAGGGGAACCAAGAGACCCAGTACTTC
clone size: many; D gene: .; J gene: TRBJ2-4; V gene: TRBV4-3; CDR3 protein: CASSQDRVKGDIQYF; CDR3 DNA: TGCGCCAGCAGCCAAGACAGGGTGAAGGGGGACATTCAGTACTTC
clone size: .; D gene: TRBD1; J gene: TRBJ2-5; V gene: TRBV7-9; CDR3 protein: CASSPRTGEETQYF; CDR3 DNA: TGTGCCAGCAGCCCCCGGACAGGGGAAGAGACCCAGTACTTC
clone size: .; D gene: .; J gene: TRBJ1-6; V gene: TRBV10-3; CDR3 protein: CATAPNHNSPLHF; CDR3 DNA: TGTGCCACCGCACCAAACCATAATTCACCCCTCCACTTT
clone size: few; D gene: .; J gene: TRBJ1-2; V gene: TRBV6-5; CDR3 protein: CASSPGHNYGYTF; CDR3 DNA: TGTGCCAGCAGCCCGGGACACAACTATGGCTACACCTTC
clone size: few; D gene: .; J gene: TRBJ1-2; V gene: TRBV6-5; CDR3 protein: CASSYEVPPRLYGYTF; CDR3 DNA: TGTGCCAGCAGTTACGAAGTTCCCCCCAGGCTGTATGGCTACACCTTC
clone size: .; D gene: .; J gene: TRBJ1-5; V gene: TRBV6-2/TRBV6-3; CDR3 protein: CASSSQRENQPQHF; CDR3 DNA: TGTGCCAGCAGTTCTCAACGGGAAAATCAGCCCCAGCATTTT
clone size: many; D gene: .; J gene: TRBJ1-4; V gene: TRBV6-1; CDR3 protein: CASSYDSFRATNEKLFF; CDR3 DNA: TGTGCCAGCAGTTACGACAGTTTTCGAGCAACTAATGAAAAACTGTTTTTT
clone size: many; D gene: .; J gene: TRBJ2-2; V gene: TRBV7-6; CDR3 protein: CASSLRTATGELFF; CDR3 DNA: TGTGCCAGCAGCCTACGGACAGCCACCGGGGAGCTGTTTTTT
clone size: many; D gene: .; J gene: TRBJ1-1; V gene: TRBV3-1; CDR3 protein: CASSPSWGITEAFF; CDR3 DNA: TGTGCCAGCAGCCCCTCCTGGGGGATCACTGAAGCTTTCTTT
clone size: .; D gene: .; J gene: TRBJ2-7; V gene: TRBV7-2; CDR3 protein: CASSLGALLSYEQYF; CDR3 DNA: TGTGCCAGCAGCTTGGGGGCGCTACTTTCCTACGAGCAGTACTTC
clone size: few; D gene: .; J gene: TRBJ1-1; V gene: TRBV12-5; CDR3 protein: CASGARVGTEAFF; CDR3 DNA: TGTGCTAGTGGTGCCAGGGTAGGGACTGAAGCTTTCTTT
clone size: few; D gene: .; J gene: TRBJ1-1; V gene: TRBV20-1; CDR3 protein: CSARDAKQARGDTEAFF; CDR3 DNA: TGCAGTGCTAGAGACGCCAAACAGGCTCGAGGGGACACTGAAGCTTTCTTT
clone size: many; D gene: .; J gene: TRBJ1-6; V gene: TRBV3-1; CDR3 protein: CASTSSTGGGSPLHF; CDR3 DNA: TGTGCCAGCACCTCTTCGACGGGGGGCGGATCACCCCTCCACTTT
clone size: many; D gene: TRBD2; J gene: TRBJ2-1; V gene: TRBV2; CDR3 protein: CAREAIRDNEQFF; CDR3 DNA: TGTGCCCGGGAGGCGATTCGAGACAATGAGCAGTTCTTC
clone size: many; D gene: .; J gene: TRBJ2-7; V gene: TRBV5-5; CDR3 protein: CASSRVEGYEQYF; CDR3 DNA: TGTGCCAGCAGCCGGGTCGAAGGTTACGAGCAGTACTTC
clone size: few; D gene: .; J gene: TRBJ1-5; V gene: TRBV4-2; CDR3 protein: CASSEQVHQPQHF; CDR3 DNA: TGTGCCAGCAGCGAACAGGTTCATCAGCCCCAGCATTTT
clone size: .; D gene: .; J gene: TRBJ2-2; V gene: TRBV2; CDR3 protein: CASRRTRRAGELFF; CDR3 DNA: .
clone size: .; D gene: .; J gene: TRBJ2-1; V gene: TRBV5-5; CDR3 protein: CASSFQGYNEQFF; CDR3 DNA: TGTGCCAGCAGCTTCCAGGGATACAATGAGCAGTTCTTC